The present entry profiles one T cell receptor beta chain with its context. Under the authors' procedure: The authors estimated nucleated cell counts from reference gene primer amplification. This table comes from immunoSEQ multiplex PCR, and its TCRdb copy is limited to in-frame clones, with some not included. Clone size and the V and J calls come from that table; the DNA yielded D and trimming. The repertoire has under 25,000 clones, less than 75% of them found once; the top ten carry less than 20%. This entry comes from a study of blood T cell repertoires in COVID-19. For the study at large: Sites across the United States, Italy and Spain contributed samples from acute and convalescent COVID-19. The cDNA or gDNA used as material had been derived from T cells, B-cell-depleted T cells, or PBMCs.

The CDR3 sequence is 15 residues long. Germline values: CDR1 MRHNA, CDR2 SNTAGT. Unmatched junction bases numbered 7, after V lost 4 bases and J lost 7 bases. The sequenced material came from peripheral blood. The V gene is TRBV6-4, the J gene TRBJ1-4, with 9 bases fitting TRBD1. This TCR was sampled from a human donor in a cohort sampled during active or convalescent COVID-19. The CDR3 region is CASSARTGEAEKLFF. The CDR3, as DNA: TGTGCCAGCAGTGCAAGGACAGGGGAGGCTGAAAAACTGTTTTTT.